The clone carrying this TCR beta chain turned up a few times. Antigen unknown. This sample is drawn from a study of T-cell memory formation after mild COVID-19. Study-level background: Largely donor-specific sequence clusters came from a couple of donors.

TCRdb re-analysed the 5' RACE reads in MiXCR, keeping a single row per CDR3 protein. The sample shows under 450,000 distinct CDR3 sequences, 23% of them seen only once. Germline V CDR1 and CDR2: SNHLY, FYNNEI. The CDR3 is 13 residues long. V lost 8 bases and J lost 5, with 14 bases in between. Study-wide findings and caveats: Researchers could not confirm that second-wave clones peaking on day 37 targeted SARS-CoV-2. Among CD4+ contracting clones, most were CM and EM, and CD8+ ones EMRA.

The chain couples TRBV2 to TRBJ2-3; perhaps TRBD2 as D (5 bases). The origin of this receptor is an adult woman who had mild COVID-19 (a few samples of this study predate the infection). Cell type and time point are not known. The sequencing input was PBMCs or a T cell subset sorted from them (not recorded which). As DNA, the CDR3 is TGTGCCAGCGGGCCTAGCTGGGAAGATACGCAGTATTTT. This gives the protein CASGPSWEDTQYF.